This T cell receptor (beta chain) was profiled in a study of T cell repertoires in cytomegalovirus infection. Looking at the study overall: CMV infection plus the matching HLA type was flagged by public TCR beta signatures.

The germline V gene has CDR1 SGHDT and CDR2 YYEEEE. The CDR3 has 18 amino acids. Trimming took off 1 base at V and 4 bases at J, with 24 bases between the two ends. Notes on this clonotype: The antigen remains undetermined.

Study results and caveats: Using cumulative public TCR beta family frequency, the authors identified those who carried CMV together with the relevant HLA. The study found HLA-C-restricted CMV-specific TCR beta clonotypes dominating the ex vivo response.

TCRdb re-derived calls from the reads in MiXCR, one entry per CDR3 protein. The repertoire holds approximately 83,000 distinct CDR3 sequences, with 20% to 30% as singletons. The TCR sequence derives from a human donor in good health (CMV status not recorded). Some clones in this sample may be carry-over from other donors' samples. The source was CD8+ T cells from cultured PBMCs, collected from culture after CMV antigen stimulation. V and J are TRBV5-6 and TRBJ2-7; D perhaps matches TRBD2 (6 bases). The CDR3 DNA sequence: TGTGCCAGCAGCTTGCACGACTTAAGGGAGGCCCCGGGGTACGAGCAGTACTTC. It encodes CASSLHDLREAPGYEQYF.